A selection of T cell receptor beta chains follows, all from one sample in a study of CD8 T cells in Susac syndrome. TCRdb independently ran MiXCR on the immunoSEQ multiplex PCR reads; one entry per CDR3 protein. The table lists about 180,000 distinct CDR3 sequences, more than 90% of them singletons. What was sequenced was CD4+ T cells from PBMCs. Source of these receptors: a human donor with multiple sclerosis. CDR3s include the opening cysteine and the closing phenylalanine or tryptophan. The order of the fields is CDR3 length, clone size, J gene, V gene, D gene, CDR3 DNA, CDR3 protein. A D gene is named only where the DNA matches it firmly. Expanded clones are given a class, and other clones once, few, many or no size at all.

CDR3 length: 14
clone size: -
J gene: TRBJ2-7
V gene: TRBV6-2/TRBV6-3
D gene: -
CDR3 DNA: TGTGCCAGCAGTCTCCGGGACCCAGAAGGGGAGCAGTACTTC
CDR3 protein: CASSLRDPEGEQYF

CDR3 length: 13
clone size: -
J gene: TRBJ2-3
V gene: TRBV15
D gene: -
CDR3 DNA: TGTGCCACCAGCAGAGATTTACAAGATACGCAGTATTTT
CDR3 protein: CATSRDLQDTQYF

CDR3 length: 12
clone size: -
J gene: TRBJ1-2
V gene: TRBV30
D gene: -
CDR3 DNA: TGTGCCTGGAAAGAAATAGGTAGAGGCTACACCTTC
CDR3 protein: CAWKEIGRGYTF

CDR3 length: 11
clone size: -
J gene: TRBJ2-1
V gene: TRBV11-1
D gene: -
CDR3 DNA: TGTGCCAGCAGCCAAGTTGTTGAGCAGTTCTTC
CDR3 protein: CASSQVVEQFF

CDR3 length: 14
clone size: -
J gene: TRBJ1-2
V gene: TRBV4-2
D gene: TRBD1
CDR3 DNA: TGTGCCAGCAGCCAAGAGGACAGGAACTATGGCTACACCTTC
CDR3 protein: CASSQEDRNYGYTF

CDR3 length: 14
clone size: -
J gene: TRBJ2-7
V gene: TRBV11-2
D gene: -
CDR3 DNA: TGTGCCAGCAGCTTACTAGAGTCAGCGGGCGAGCAGTACTTC
CDR3 protein: CASSLLESAGEQYF

CDR3 length: 14
clone size: -
J gene: TRBJ2-1
V gene: TRBV27
D gene: TRBD2
CDR3 DNA: TGTGCCAGCATCGGGAGGGGGGTATACAATGAGCAGTTCTTC
CDR3 protein: CASIGRGVYNEQFF

CDR3 length: 15
clone size: -
J gene: TRBJ2-5
V gene: TRBV7-6
D gene: -
CDR3 DNA: TGTGCCAGCAGCCATAGACGGGCCTTCCAAGAGACCCAGTACTTC
CDR3 protein: CASSHRRAFQETQYF

CDR3 length: 12
clone size: -
J gene: TRBJ2-5
V gene: TRBV20-1
D gene: TRBD1
CDR3 DNA: TGCAGTGCTAGCCAACAGGGGGAGACCCAGTACTTC
CDR3 protein: CSASQQGETQYF

CDR3 length: 13
clone size: -
J gene: TRBJ1-1
V gene: TRBV29-1
D gene: TRBD1
CDR3 DNA: TGCAGCTCCGGGGGACAGGGTAACACTGAAGCTTTCTTT
CDR3 protein: CSSGGQGNTEAFF

CDR3 length: 13
clone size: -
J gene: TRBJ2-1
V gene: TRBV27
D gene: -
CDR3 DNA: TGTGCCAGCAGCTCAAAGTTCGGGACAGAGCAGTTCTTC
CDR3 protein: CASSSKFGTEQFF

CDR3 length: 16
clone size: -
J gene: TRBJ2-7
V gene: TRBV2
D gene: TRBD2
CDR3 DNA: TGTGCCAGCAGCCGACTAGCGGGGGGCCCTGTCTACGAGCAGTACTTC
CDR3 protein: CASSRLAGGPVYEQYF

CDR3 length: 15
clone size: -
J gene: TRBJ1-5
V gene: TRBV6-6
D gene: -
CDR3 DNA: TGTGCCAGCAGTTATTGGTTGGGCGATGGTCAGCCCCAGCATTTT
CDR3 protein: CASSYWLGDGQPQHF

CDR3 length: 15
clone size: -
J gene: TRBJ2-1
V gene: TRBV6-2/TRBV6-3
D gene: -
CDR3 DNA: TGTGCCAGCAGTTCCAGGCCCCCCAGAGGCAATGAGCAGTTCTTC
CDR3 protein: CASSSRPPRGNEQFF

CDR3 length: 11
clone size: -
J gene: TRBJ1-1
V gene: TRBV20-1
D gene: -
CDR3 DNA: TGCAGTGCTCGTTTAGACATCGGAGCTTTCTTT
CDR3 protein: CSARLDIGAFF

CDR3 length: 11
clone size: -
J gene: TRBJ2-3
V gene: TRBV30
D gene: -
CDR3 DNA: TGTGCCTGGAGTGTGAAGGATACGCAGTATTTT
CDR3 protein: CAWSVKDTQYF

CDR3 length: 18
clone size: -
J gene: TRBJ2-3
V gene: TRBV3-1
D gene: TRBD2
CDR3 DNA: TGTGCCAGCAGCCAAGGGAGCGGGGGGCACGGGAACACAGATACGCAGTATTTT
CDR3 protein: CASSQGSGGHGNTDTQYF

CDR3 length: 14
clone size: -
J gene: TRBJ2-5
V gene: TRBV27
D gene: -
CDR3 DNA: TGTGCCAGCAGTTTAGGCCACCAACAAGAGACCCAGTACTTC
CDR3 protein: CASSLGHQQETQYF

CDR3 length: 13
clone size: -
J gene: TRBJ2-1
V gene: TRBV20-1
D gene: -
CDR3 DNA: TGCAGTGCTAGACGAGGGGTCAACAATGAGCAGTTCTTC
CDR3 protein: CSARRGVNNEQFF

CDR3 length: 18
clone size: -
J gene: TRBJ2-7
V gene: TRBV15
D gene: TRBD2
CDR3 DNA: TGTGCCACCAGGGCCCCCCCCGGGACTAGCGGGGGACGGTACGAGCAGTACTTC
CDR3 protein: CATRAPPGTSGGRYEQYF

CDR3 length: 14
clone size: -
J gene: TRBJ1-2
V gene: TRBV9
D gene: -
CDR3 DNA: TGTGCCAGCAGCCCAGCGGTGGGGGCGCATGGCTACACCTTC
CDR3 protein: CASSPAVGAHGYTF

CDR3 length: 13
clone size: -
J gene: TRBJ1-1
V gene: TRBV7-8
D gene: -
CDR3 DNA: TGTGCCAGCAGCTTAGCGACAACTACTGAAGCTTTCTTT
CDR3 protein: CASSLATTTEAFF

CDR3 length: 12
clone size: -
J gene: TRBJ2-7
V gene: TRBV27
D gene: -
CDR3 DNA: TGTGCCAGCAGTTTACGGGGGTACGAGCAGTACTTC
CDR3 protein: CASSLRGYEQYF

CDR3 length: 12
clone size: -
J gene: TRBJ2-3
V gene: TRBV29-1
D gene: -
CDR3 DNA: TGCAGTCAGGGTTCGGGCACAGATACGCAGTATTTT
CDR3 protein: CSQGSGTDTQYF

CDR3 length: 15
clone size: -
J gene: TRBJ2-3
V gene: TRBV4-1
D gene: TRBD1
CDR3 DNA: TGCGCCAGCAGTCGTGACAGGGGGAACACAGATACGCAGTATTTT
CDR3 protein: CASSRDRGNTDTQYF

CDR3 length: 11
clone size: -
J gene: TRBJ2-1
V gene: TRBV7-9
D gene: -
CDR3 DNA: TGTGCCAGCAGCTCAGGAATTGAGCAGTTCTTC
CDR3 protein: CASSSGIEQFF

CDR3 length: 12
clone size: -
J gene: TRBJ2-1
V gene: TRBV28
D gene: TRBD1
CDR3 DNA: TGTGCCAGCAGTGTTACAGGGGTAGGGCAGTTCTTC
CDR3 protein: CASSVTGVGQFF

CDR3 length: 17
clone size: -
J gene: TRBJ2-1
V gene: TRBV9
D gene: -
CDR3 DNA: TGTGCCAGCAGCGTAGGAGGTAAGGGGTTCTCCTACAATGAGCAGTTCTTC
CDR3 protein: CASSVGGKGFSYNEQFF

CDR3 length: 15
clone size: -
J gene: TRBJ2-1
V gene: TRBV20-1
D gene: TRBD2
CDR3 DNA: TGCAGCGCGAGACGTATAGCGGGGGGGCCGGGTGAGCAGTTCTTC
CDR3 protein: CSARRIAGGPGEQFF

CDR3 length: 18
clone size: -
J gene: TRBJ1-2
V gene: TRBV4-1
D gene: TRBD1
CDR3 DNA: TGCGCCAGCAGCCAGAAGAAAGGACAGGGGACGACGAACTATGGCTACACCTTC
CDR3 protein: CASSQKKGQGTTNYGYTF

CDR3 length: 12
clone size: -
J gene: TRBJ2-7
V gene: TRBV29-1
D gene: -
CDR3 DNA: TGCAGCGTTACTCAGGGATCCTACGAGCAGTACTTC
CDR3 protein: CSVTQGSYEQYF

CDR3 length: 13
clone size: -
J gene: TRBJ1-2
V gene: TRBV29-1
D gene: -
CDR3 DNA: TGCAGCGTGCCCGACGGAAACGGCTATGGCTACACCTTC
CDR3 protein: CSVPDGNGYGYTF

CDR3 length: 13
clone size: -
J gene: TRBJ1-1
V gene: TRBV30
D gene: -
CDR3 DNA: TGTGCCTGGAGTGTCAGGACAGAGGTGTCTCCTTTCTTT
CDR3 protein: CAWSVRTEVSPFF

CDR3 length: 14
clone size: -
J gene: TRBJ1-2
V gene: TRBV29-1
D gene: -
CDR3 DNA: TGCAGCGTTGATTCTGGGGGGGGCATTTATGGCTACACCTTC
CDR3 protein: CSVDSGGGIYGYTF

CDR3 length: 14
clone size: -
J gene: TRBJ1-2
V gene: TRBV5-1
D gene: TRBD1
CDR3 DNA: TGCGCCAGCAGCTTGGGGACAGGGGACTATGGCTACACCTTC
CDR3 protein: CASSLGTGDYGYTF

CDR3 length: 15
clone size: -
J gene: TRBJ2-3
V gene: TRBV3-1
D gene: -
CDR3 DNA: TGTGCCAGCAGCCAAGAGGGGGGCCCCACAGATACGCAGTATTTT
CDR3 protein: CASSQEGGPTDTQYF

CDR3 length: 10
clone size: -
J gene: TRBJ2-3
V gene: TRBV20-1
D gene: -
CDR3 DNA: TGCAGTGCTAGAGGAGCCCGGCAGTATTTT
CDR3 protein: CSARGARQYF

CDR3 length: 14
clone size: -
J gene: TRBJ1-5
V gene: TRBV5-1
D gene: -
CDR3 DNA: TGCGCCAGCAGCTTTGGGCCTCCCGGGGATCCCCAGCATTTT
CDR3 protein: CASSFGPPGDPQHF

CDR3 length: 12
clone size: few
J gene: TRBJ1-5
V gene: TRBV25-1
D gene: -
CDR3 DNA: TGTGCCAGCAGTGAACCCAATCAGCCCCAGCATTTT
CDR3 protein: CASSEPNQPQHF

CDR3 length: 13
clone size: -
J gene: TRBJ1-4
V gene: TRBV25-1
D gene: -
CDR3 DNA: TGTGCCAGCATGGAGGCAACTAATGAAAAACTGTTTTTT
CDR3 protein: CASMEATNEKLFF

CDR3 length: 13
clone size: -
J gene: TRBJ1-4
V gene: TRBV30
D gene: TRBD1
CDR3 DNA: TGTGCCTCCGGACAGGGGTTTGATGAAAAACTGTTTTTT
CDR3 protein: CASGQGFDEKLFF

CDR3 length: 14
clone size: -
J gene: TRBJ2-7
V gene: TRBV20-1
D gene: -
CDR3 DNA: TGCAGTGCTAGAGACCAAAATGGCCCCTACGAGCAGTACTTC
CDR3 protein: CSARDQNGPYEQYF

CDR3 length: 19
clone size: -
J gene: TRBJ1-6
V gene: TRBV5-6
D gene: -
CDR3 DNA: TGTGCCAGCAGCTGGGGGGGCCCCAGCTTTTCCTCCTATAATTCACCCCTCCACTTT
CDR3 protein: CASSWGGPSFSSYNSPLHF

CDR3 length: 13
clone size: -
J gene: TRBJ2-5
V gene: TRBV7-2
D gene: -
CDR3 DNA: TGTGCCAGCAGCTTAGCCAGGGCGGAGACCCAGTACTTC
CDR3 protein: CASSLARAETQYF

CDR3 length: 13
clone size: -
J gene: TRBJ2-5
V gene: TRBV27
D gene: -
CDR3 DNA: TGTGCCAGCACGTCCGGTTCGCGGGAGACCCAGTACTTC
CDR3 protein: CASTSGSRETQYF

CDR3 length: 15
clone size: -
J gene: TRBJ1-1
V gene: TRBV28
D gene: -
CDR3 DNA: TGTGCCAGCAGTTCGAGGTTCGGTAGGATTACTGAAGCTTTCTTT
CDR3 protein: CASSSRFGRITEAFF

CDR3 length: 15
clone size: -
J gene: TRBJ2-6
V gene: TRBV2
D gene: -
CDR3 DNA: TGTGCCAGCAGTGCTGCGGATTCTGGGGCCAACGTCCTGACTTTC
CDR3 protein: CASSAADSGANVLTF

CDR3 length: 10
clone size: -
J gene: TRBJ1-1
V gene: TRBV29-1
D gene: TRBD1
CDR3 DNA: TGCAGCGTTGAGGAGGGGGCTGCTTTCTTT
CDR3 protein: CSVEEGAAFF

CDR3 length: 16
clone size: -
J gene: TRBJ2-1
V gene: TRBV2
D gene: -
CDR3 DNA: TGTGCCAGCAATCACGAGGGGCGGAGCTCCTACAATGAGCAGTTCTTC
CDR3 protein: CASNHEGRSSYNEQFF

CDR3 length: 14
clone size: -
J gene: TRBJ1-2
V gene: TRBV7-3
D gene: -
CDR3 DNA: TGTGCCAGCAGCCCGGGACACCCGGAATATGGCTACACCTTC
CDR3 protein: CASSPGHPEYGYTF